This TCR beta chain is drawn from a study of cytomegalovirus exposure and HLA in healthy donors. Notes on the study in general: Follow-up analysis seemed to connect common viral pathogens with several of the most significant clusters identified. Later analysis found that TCR beta chains associated with HLA were more clonally expanded than other, equally common chains. As was reported, the HLA-A and HLA-B alleles of most subjects were accurately predicted from TCR beta sequences.

The PCR employed 60 Vbeta primers together with 13 Jbeta primers. Data came from immunoSEQ multiplex PCR; TCRdb stores just in-frame clones and leaves some out. The table has about 38,000 clones, roughly 89% seen once; the top ten hold about an eighth. As concerns this clone: Its antigen is not known.

Germline assignment: CDR1 SGHRS and CDR2 YFSETQ. V shed 2 bases and J 6 bases; nucleotides not matched to a gene: 5. The CDR3 totals 15 residues. The clonotype comes from a woman aged 40 to 55 in good health and CMV-seropositive. Sequencing was carried out using PBMCs. The chain combines TRBV5-1 with TRBJ1-4, with 9 positions matching TRBD1. CDR3 loop: CASSFTGGRDEKLFF. The CDR3 bases are TGCGCCAGCAGCTTCACAGGGGGCCGGGATGAAAAACTGTTTTTT.